This T cell receptor beta chain was recovered during a study of blood T cell repertoires in COVID-19. Background on the study: Spain, Italy and the United States supplied samples that represented acute and convalescent COVID-19.

Sequenced by immunoSEQ multiplex PCR; TCRdb stores in-frame clones only, minus some. This table has under 150,000 clones, under 85% appearing once. CDR3 size: 16 residues. The rearrangement links TRBV21-1 to TRBJ2-5; the D call TRBD2 from the table was never checked on the DNA. TRBV21-1 is described as a pseudogene. Sequencing input: peripheral blood. This clonotype was sampled from a human donor in a cohort sampled during active COVID-19. CDR3 in amino acids: CASLPESGGAIETQYF. The CDR3 bases are TGTGCCAGCCTGCCGGAGAGCGGGGGGGCAATAGAGACCCAGTACTTC.